Listed here are 8 T cell receptor beta chains from one sample, sequenced in a study of T cells in Graves' hyperthyroidism and ophthalmopathy. Amplified TCR beta CDR3 regions derived from RNA transcripts. The HTBI set primed first-round TCR CDR3 RT-PCR. TCRdb independently ran MiXCR on the multiplex PCR reads; one entry per CDR3 protein. This table holds roughly 700,000 distinct CDR3 sequences, 17% found once. Sequencing used blood. The source is a man aged 45-65 years with Graves' hyperthyroidism.

This clonotype turned up a few times. The chain employs TRBV28 and TRBJ2-7; D possibly corresponds to TRBD2 (6 bases). V was trimmed by 3 bases and J by 4 bases, leaving 16 bases between them. CDR1 and CDR2 (germline): MDHEN, SYDVKM. The CDR3 totals 15 residues. CDR3 nucleotides: TGTGCCAGCAGTTTGCTCGGGGTAGGGAGGTACGAGCAGTACTTC. It translates to CASSLLGVGRYEQYF.

Ten or more counts support this clonotype. V usage is TRBV27 and J usage is TRBJ2-1; 9 bases map to TRBD1. The germline CDR1 and CDR2 sequences are MNHEY and SMNVEV (reference sequence). The length of the CDR3 is 16 residues. Germline trimming cut 5 bases from V and 5 bases from J; bases unmatched to any gene: 10. CDR3 loop: CASSVIPGQGHNEQFF. For the CDR3, the DNA is TGTGCCAGCAGTGTAATACCGGGACAGGGACACAATGAGCAGTTCTTC.

This clonotype has ten or more counts. The chain combines TRBV5-1 with TRBJ1-1; D possibly corresponds to TRBD1 (6 bases). The CDR3 consists of 14 residues. The V and J ends lost 0 bases and 1 base respectively, with 7 bases between them. Per the germline V gene, CDR1 is SGHRS and CDR2 is YFSETQ. CDR3 in amino acids: CASSLEGGNTEAFF. In nucleotides, the CDR3 is TGCGCCAGCAGCTTGGAGGGGGGGAACACTGAAGCTTTCTTT. Together with reference TRBV5-1 and TRBJ1-1, the CDR3 gives the full variable domain: KAGVTQTPRYLIKTRGQQVTLSCSPISGHRSVSWYQQTPGQGLQFLFEYFSETQRNKGNFPGRFSGRQFSNSRSEMNVSTLELGDSALYLCASSLEGGNTEAFFGQGTRLTVV.

A word on this clonotype: A read error may explain this, as a much larger clone is one base away. CDR3: CASSPEYAGELFF. The CDR3 nucleotides read TGTGCCAGCAGCCCGGAGTACGCCGGGGAGCTGTTTTTT. The chain uses TRBV5-4 and TRBJ2-2; D uncertain. CDR3 size: 13 residues. CDR1 SGHNT and CDR2 YYREEE come from the germline V gene (reference sequence). The germline V and J ends were trimmed by 4 bases and 6 bases, with 10 bases remaining between them.

The chain employs TRBV6-5 and TRBJ2-5; TRBD2 aligns across 9 bases. CDR1 MNHEY and CDR2 SVGAGI come from the germline V gene. The CDR3 is made up of 16 amino acids. The junction had 8 bases not matched to a gene; V was cut back by 0 bases and J by 6 bases. Written as DNA, the CDR3 is TGTGCCAGCAGTTACTCCGGTAGCGGGAGACAACAGACCCAGTACTTC. It specifies CASSYSGSGRQQTQYF.

This clonotype was recorded many times. The chain couples TRBV2 to TRBJ2-7; perhaps TRBD2 as D (6 bases). Trimming stripped 3 bases from V and 1 base from J, with 10 bases between. Germline CDR1 SNHLY, CDR2 FYNNEI. The CDR3 covers 14 residues. Here the CDR3 reads CASSEWDSSYEQYF. Here the CDR3 DNA reads TGTGCCAGCAGTGAGTGGGACTCATCCTACGAGCAGTACTTC.

The sample holds many counts of this clonotype. The chain is built from TRBV28 and TRBJ2-1; TRBD2 agrees at 15 bases. The CDR3 length is 18 residues. The germline V gene encodes CDR1 MDHEN and CDR2 SYDVKM. With V trimmed by 5 bases and J by 4 bases, 9 bases remained unmatched. The CDR3 region is CASSMAGLAGGPYNEQFF. Written as DNA, the CDR3 is TGTGCCAGCAGTATGGCCGGACTAGCGGGAGGGCCGTACAATGAGCAGTTCTTC.

The chain employs TRBV7-2 and TRBJ1-1, with 8 bases that match TRBD1. Germline V gene sequence: CDR1 SGHTA, CDR2 FQGNSA. J gave up 1 base and V 5 bases, and 9 bases lay outside the gene matches. The CDR3 runs to 16 residues. In DNA form, the CDR3 reads TGTGCCAGCAGCCGATTTGGGACAGGACCGAACACTGAAGCTTTCTTT. It specifies CASSRFGTGPNTEAFF.